The next 27 T cell receptor beta chains were all read from a single sample in a study of T cell responses to AZD1222 COVID-19 vaccine. Produced via immunoSEQ multiplex PCR; TCRdb's table is partial and in-frame only. Among some 150,000 clones listed, roughly 93% were seen once. Sequenced material: peripheral blood, taken on day 0 of MenACWY control vaccination. These receptors came from an adult in good health.

The chain is built from TRBV23-1 and TRBJ2-5; D possibly matches TRBD1 or TRBD2 (5 bases each). TRBV23-1 is an ORF; its function is uncertain. The CDR3 contains 16 residues. The V and J ends lost 0 bases and 0 bases respectively, with 11 bases between them. CDR3 sequence reads: CASSQSWGIDQETQYF. The CDR3 region has the DNA TGCGCCAGCAGTCAATCCTGGGGGATCGACCAAGAGACCCAGTACTTC.

The rearrangement links TRBV5-1 to TRBJ1-1; 8 bases line up with TRBD1. This CDR3 has 15 amino acids. Germline CDR1 is SGHRS and CDR2 is YFSETQ. The trim removed 0 bases at V and 5 bases at J, leaving 6 bases unmatched. The CDR3, as DNA: TGCGCCAGCAGCTTGGCGCCAGGGGGCATTACTGAAGCTTTCTTT. This codes for CASSLAPGGITEAFF.

This clone was seen once. V usage is TRBV19 and J usage is TRBJ1-5; 7 bases align to TRBD1. Per the germline V gene, CDR1 is LNHDA and CDR2 is SQIVND (reference sequence). This CDR3 is built from 14 residues. The ends lost 5 bases at V and 4 bases at J; junction bases unmatched: 5. CDR3 bases: TGTGCCAGTAGTCATTGGACAGGTAATCAGCCCCAGCATTTT. Protein sequence: CASSHWTGNQPQHF.

The chain joins TRBV12-3 or TRBV12-4 to TRBJ1-6; D remains unclear. Trimming stripped 5 bases from V and 7 bases from J, with 6 bases between. The CDR3 totals 12 residues. The DNA of the CDR3 is TGTGCCAGCAGTCTCGAAAATTCACCCCTCCACTTT. Protein product: CASSLENSPLHF.

V gene TRBV20-1 combines with J gene TRBJ2-7; 7 nucleotides align to TRBD2. The CDR3 is made up of 17 amino acids. V lost 3 bases to trimming and J lost 0 bases; unmatched junction nucleotides: 14. The germline CDR1 and CDR2 sequences are DFQATT and SNEGSKA (reference sequence). Here the CDR3 reads CSASYSREAGTSYEQYF. The CDR3 DNA reads TGCAGTGCTAGTTACTCTCGGGAGGCGGGGACCTCCTACGAGCAGTACTTC.

The rearrangement uses TRBV11-3 and TRBJ2-2; no clear D. This CDR3 is built from 15 residues. In germline, CDR1 is SGHNT, CDR2 YENEEA. V was trimmed by 3 bases and J by 3 bases, leaving 11 bases between them. CDR3 protein: CASSFPAAYTGELFF. In DNA, the CDR3 is TGTGCCAGCAGCTTTCCGGCTGCTTACACCGGGGAGCTGTTTTTT.

V usage is TRBV4-3 and J usage is TRBJ2-2; 8 nucleotides agree with TRBD2. The germline CDR1 and CDR2 sequences are LGHNA and YSLEER. The CDR3 has 16 amino acids. The junction had 4 bases not matched to a gene; V was cut back by 0 bases and J by 4 bases. The CDR3 region is CASSQDRGGGTGELFF. The CDR3 region has the DNA TGCGCCAGCAGCCAAGATCGGGGGGGCGGCACCGGGGAGCTGTTTTTT.

The chain combines TRBV7-9 with TRBJ1-1; no clear D. V lost 3 bases to trimming and J lost 0 bases, with 5 bases between them. The CDR3 has 13 amino acids. CDR1 is SEHNR, CDR2 FQNEAQ, per germline (reference sequence). The CDR3 coding sequence is TGTGCCAGCAGCTTTGACATGAACACTGAAGCTTTCTTT. The encoded protein is CASSFDMNTEAFF.

V usage is TRBV5-1 and J usage is TRBJ2-5; D tentatively fits TRBD1 or TRBD2 (5 bases each). Trimming cost V 4 bases and J 4 bases, with 8 bases left between them. The CDR3 runs to 12 residues. Germline CDR1 SGHRS, CDR2 YFSETQ. The CDR3 DNA is TGCGCCAGCAGCGAGGGGAGAGAGACCCAGTACTTC. It translates to CASSEGRETQYF.

This clone was detected only once. The chain uses TRBV23-1 and TRBJ2-7, with a possible D match to TRBD2 (6 bases). TRBV23-1 is marked as an open reading frame, function uncertain. Deletions cut 4 bases from V and 4 bases from J, with 8 bases between. The CDR3 loop spans 12 amino acids. CDR3 DNA: TGCGCCAGCAGTCCGGAGGGTTACGAGCAGTACTTC. It yields the protein CASSPEGYEQYF.

The rearrangement links TRBV5-4 to TRBJ2-5; 7 nucleotides line up with TRBD2. With V trimmed by 2 bases and J by 5 bases, 12 bases remained unmatched. CDR1 SGHNT and CDR2 YYREEE come from the germline V gene (reference sequence). CDR3 size: 16 residues. The CDR3 region is CASSLRQGGVKETQYF. The DNA for the CDR3 is TGTGCCAGCAGCTTACGGCAGGGAGGGGTAAAGGAGACCCAGTACTTC.

The rearrangement uses TRBV28 and TRBJ2-7, with TRBD2 matching over 14 bases. CDR3 length: 15 amino acids. Germline CDR1 is MDHEN and CDR2 is SYDVKM. V shed 7 bases and J 7 bases; nucleotides not matched to a gene: 9. DNA of the CDR3: TGTGCCAGCACCCGAGGGGGACTAGCGGGAGTAGAGCAGTACTTC. It yields the protein CASTRGGLAGVEQYF. Combining the CDR3 with reference TRBV28 and TRBJ2-7 gives the whole variable domain DVKVTQSSRYLVKRTGEKVFLECVQDMDHENMFWYRQDPGLGLRLIYFSYDVKMKEKGDIPEGYSVSREKKERFSLILESASTNQTSMYLCASTRGGLAGVEQYFGPGTRLTVT.

As DNA, the CDR3 is TGTGCCAGCAGTTACTCACTCGGTATGGGGCAGTTCTTC. Protein product: CASSYSLGMGQFF. The chain has TRBV6-6 and TRBJ2-1; D gene ambiguous. Germline V gene lookup returns CDR1 MNHNY and CDR2 SVGAGI (reference sequence). The CDR3 runs to 13 residues. V was cut by 0 bases and J by 12 bases, with 12 bases left in between.

The chain carries TRBV19 and TRBJ1-5; 7 bases are shared with TRBD1. Trimming took 8 bases from V and 7 from J; bases not matched to a gene: 8. The CDR3 consists of 13 residues. CDR1 is LNHDA and CDR2 is SQIVND in the germline V gene (reference sequence). CDR3 amino acids: CASETGLGQPQHF. CDR3 DNA sequence: TGTGCCAGTGAGACAGGGTTGGGGCAGCCCCAGCATTTT.

This clone was counted only a few times. The rearrangement uses TRBV4-3 and TRBJ1-4; maybe TRBD1 (5 bases). The germline V gene has CDR1 LGHNA and CDR2 YSLEER. Trimming took off 0 bases at V and 10 bases at J, with 15 bases between the two ends. This CDR3 contains 15 residues. The CDR3 nucleotides are TGCGCCAGCAGCCAAGATCTAGGGCAGGGAGGAAAACTGTTTTTT. This gives the protein CASSQDLGQGGKLFF.

This sequence joins TRBV12-3 or TRBV12-4 and TRBJ1-5; no clear D gene. Trimming shortened V by 2 bases and J by 6 bases, and 5 bases separated the two germline ends. The CDR3 length is 12 residues. CDR3 coding DNA: TGTGCCAGCAGTTTAAGTGGTCAGCCCCAGCATTTT. The encoded protein is CASSLSGQPQHF.

This chain uses TRBV9 with TRBJ1-1; tentative D call: TRBD1 (5 bases). Looked up from germline, CDR1 is SGDLS and CDR2 is YYNGEE. V was clipped by 4 bases and J by 7 bases, with 20 bases between them. The CDR3 covers 15 residues. The CDR3 bases are TGTGCCAGCAGCTGGGGAGGGGAAGGCATCGATGAAGCTTTCTTT. Residues: CASSWGGEGIDEAFF.

V gene TRBV7-8 combines with J gene TRBJ2-1; 8 bases fit TRBD1. The trim removed 1 base at V and 5 bases at J, leaving 16 bases unmatched. The CDR3 totals 19 residues. The germline V gene encodes CDR1 SGHVS and CDR2 FQNEAQ. This CDR3 is CASSLGLLGRGTGHNEQFF. The CDR3 DNA reads as TGTGCCAGCAGCTTAGGATTGTTGGGGCGCGGGACAGGCCACAATGAGCAGTTCTTC.

V usage is TRBV4-1 and J usage is TRBJ2-7; 8 bases map to TRBD1. V was pared by 0 bases and J by 2 bases, with 3 bases of the junction left unmatched. Looked up from germline, CDR1 is MGHRA and CDR2 is YSYEKL. The CDR3 consists of 15 residues. CDR3 sequence (DNA): TGCGCCAGCAGCCAAGAAGGACAGGGACCCTACGAGCAGTACTTC. Its protein product is CASSQEGQGPYEQYF.

This rearrangement joins TRBV5-1 to TRBJ2-6; D remains unclear. The CDR3 runs 14 residues. CDR1 and CDR2 from the germline V gene are SGHRS and YFSETQ. Trimming removed 6 bases at V and 0 bases at J, with 7 bases between. The CDR3 nucleotides read TGCGCCAGCACCCCCACCTCTGGGGCCAACGTCCTGACTTTC. Residues: CASTPTSGANVLTF.

V usage is TRBV7-2 and J usage is TRBJ1-6; D ambiguous. This CDR3 has 14 amino acids. The germline V gene encodes CDR1 SGHTA and CDR2 FQGNSA. V shed 0 bases and J shed 14 bases, with 14 bases lying between them. In DNA, the CDR3 is TGTGCCAGCAGCTTAGCGGGGTCCCAGTTGGCCCTCCACTTT. Protein product: CASSLAGSQLALHF.

The J gene is TRBJ1-6, the V gene TRBV5-6; no firm D call. V gave up 3 bases and J gave up 6 bases, with 13 bases separating them. The length of the CDR3 is 15 residues. In germline, CDR1 is SGHDT, CDR2 YYEEEE. CDR3 DNA: TGTGCCAGCAGCTGGAGAGGGCCTGGTAATTCACCCCTCCACTTT. Protein: CASSWRGPGNSPLHF.

The chain uses TRBV4-1 and TRBJ2-5; a weak D match, TRBD1 (6 bases). CDR1 is MGHRA and CDR2 is YSYEKL in the germline V gene. The germline V and J ends were trimmed by 0 bases and 3 bases, with 17 bases remaining between them. CDR3 length equals 17 residues. The CDR3 nucleotides read TGCGCCAGCAGCCAAGAAGCTCCGCAGGGGCGAAAAGAGACCCAGTACTTC. Amino acids: CASSQEAPQGRKETQYF.

The chain combines TRBV7-9 with TRBJ2-2, with 15 bases identical to TRBD2. This CDR3 contains 18 residues. The germline V gene has CDR1 SEHNR and CDR2 FQNEAQ (reference sequence). With 3 bases clipped from V and 3 bases from J, the junction kept 5 bases outside the gene matches. The CDR3 DNA follows: TGTGCCAGCAGCTTCCGGACTAGCGGGAGGGCCTACACCGGGGAGCTGTTTTTT. Its translation is CASSFRTSGRAYTGELFF.

V usage is TRBV5-4 and J usage is TRBJ1-1; D unresolved. Germline values: CDR1 SGHNT, CDR2 YYREEE (reference sequence). The CDR3 contains 13 residues. Trimming cost V 0 bases and J 1 base, with 4 bases left between them. CDR3 sequence: CASSLAQNTEAFF. As DNA, the CDR3 is TGTGCCAGCAGCTTGGCTCAGAACACTGAAGCTTTCTTT.

The table lists this clone with a count of one. V gene TRBV10-2 combines with J gene TRBJ2-7; 9 bases align to TRBD2. The CDR3 is made up of 15 amino acids. Losses at the gene ends were 3 bases for V and 4 bases for J; bases not matched to a gene: 7. From germline, CDR1 is WSHSY and CDR2 SAAADI. The CDR3 DNA follows: TGCGCCAGCAGTGAACCCCTAGCGGGGAAGTACGAGCAGTACTTC. Translation: CASSEPLAGKYEQYF.

The chain employs TRBV4-1 and TRBJ1-1; a weak D match, TRBD1 (5 bases). Trimming took 3 bases from V and 3 from J, leaving 11 bases between them. Germline CDR1 reads MGHRA; CDR2 reads YSYEKL. The CDR3 spans 14 residues. The CDR3 DNA reads as TGCGCCAGCAGCCACAGGGATTACGACACTGAAGCTTTCTTT. This gives the protein CASSHRDYDTEAFF.